This paragraph covers one T cell receptor beta chain sequence. Its antigen remains unidentified. Indicated time point: persistent/refractory GD, antithyroid drugs over 5 years with positive TRAb. PBMC-derived RNA was used for the TCR library. Collection of peripheral blood (nine milliliters) was done using EDTA tubes. The data originate from a study of regulatory T cells in long-lasting Graves disease. Across the whole study: Over 5 years on antithyroid drugs plus positive TSH receptor antibodies marked Graves' disease as persistent. Whole-study results and caveats: Limited samples may have lowered accuracy.

The CDR3 runs 14 residues. V lost 7 bases and J lost 6; bases outside the gene matches: 10. Germline V gives CDR1 MNHEY, CDR2 SMNVEV (reference sequence). CDR3-region Arm-PCR and iRepertoire HTBI primers produced the TCR beta libraries. TCRdb reprocessed the multiplex PCR reads via MiXCR and lists one record per CDR3 protein. Of approximately 400,000 distinct CDR3 sequences listed, around 24% were seen once; the top ten hold roughly 30%. This sequence joins TRBV27 and TRBJ1-2; 8 bases match TRBD1. The starting material was peripheral blood mononuclear cells (PBMCs), obtained when the disease was refractory, from a patient treated with antithyroid drugs. This TCR was recovered from a female donor with Graves disease. CDR3 protein: CASNRRTGGDGYTF. CDR3 DNA: TGTGCCAGCAATAGGAGAACAGGGGGGGATGGCTACACCTTC.